One sample yielded the 9 T cell receptor beta chains listed below, sequenced in a study of blood T cell repertoires in COVID-19 (dated by TCRdb to between 2020 and 2021). Libraries were constructed by the immunoSEQ multiplex PCR assay. TCRdb took this table from immuneACCESS and kept in-frame rearrangements with V and J called. Such tables lack part of the clones; where checked against another copy, unresolved V genes explain under half of the gap, and the rest is unexplained. The sample contains 210,000 or so clones, roughly four fifths of them found a single time. The ten top clones hold 4.5% to 5% of the sample. Input material: PBMCs or T cells enriched from blood (not recorded which). These receptors all come from a woman aged 45 to 65 who had been exposed to COVID-19.

This clone was recorded many times. This sequence joins TRBV2 and TRBJ1-1; a weak D match, TRBD1 (6 bases). Germline CDR1 and CDR2: SNHLY and FYNNEI. This CDR3 is built from 12 residues. The ends were cut back, 6 bases at V and 9 bases at J, with 14 bases in the middle. This CDR3 is CASRHEDSKAFF. The CDR3, as DNA: TGTGCCAGCAGGCATGAGGACAGTAAAGCTTTCTTT.

V is TRBV6-5 and J is TRBJ2-1; the D is unclear. Trimming took off 6 bases at V and 4 bases at J, with 4 bases between the two ends. Germline CDR1 is MNHEY and CDR2 is SVGAGI. The CDR3 length is 11 residues. CDR3 in amino acids: CASRLYNEQFF. CDR3 DNA sequence: TGTGCCAGCAGGCTATACAATGAGCAGTTCTTC.

The rearrangement uses TRBV5-1 and TRBJ2-6; TRBD1 matches 8 bases. The CDR3 runs to 19 residues. The V and J ends lost 2 bases and 0 bases, in that order; junction bases with no gene match: 10. Germline CDR1 SGHRS, CDR2 YFSETQ. The CDR3, as DNA: TGCGCCAGCAGCTTTACAGGGGGACTTCAAAGCTCTGGGGCCAACGTCCTGACTTTC. It is translated as CASSFTGGLQSSGANVLTF.

The chain employs TRBV10-2 and TRBJ1-5; the D gene is possibly TRBD1 (6 bases). The CDR3 contains 18 residues. Germline CDR1 reads WSHSY; CDR2 reads SAAADI. Deletions cut 0 bases from V and 0 bases from J, with 15 bases between. CDR3 residues: CASSESKTGPASNQPQHF. The DNA of the CDR3 is TGCGCCAGCAGTGAGTCCAAGACAGGACCGGCTAGCAATCAGCCCCAGCATTTT.

The chain joins TRBV2 to TRBJ1-2; 7 bases are a match to TRBD1. Germline V CDR1 and CDR2: SNHLY, FYNNEI. The CDR3 is made up of 14 amino acids. Unmatched junction bases numbered 7, after V lost 1 base and J lost 8 bases. The CDR3 region is CASSEGTGSEGYTF. Written as DNA, the CDR3 is TGTGCCAGCAGTGAAGGGACAGGATCTGAAGGCTACACCTTC.

The chain carries TRBV5-5 and TRBJ1-6, with a possible D match to TRBD1 (5 bases). The CDR3 runs 17 residues. V was trimmed by 4 bases and J by 0 bases, leaving 14 bases between them. CDR1 is SGHKS and CDR2 is YYEKEE in the germline V gene (reference sequence). DNA of the CDR3: TGTGCCAGCAGCCCGACGGGGGGAAGCTCCTATAATTCACCCCTCCACTTT. It yields the protein CASSPTGGSSYNSPLHF.

The sample holds one count of this clone. The CDR3 loop is CASSQVRLVNTGELFF. The CDR3, as DNA: TGTGCCAGCAGCCAGGTCAGACTAGTGAACACCGGGGAGCTGTTTTTT. This sequence joins TRBV4-2 and TRBJ2-2, with D perhaps matching TRBD2 (6 bases). In germline, CDR1 is LGHNA, CDR2 YNFKEQ. The CDR3 spans 16 residues. Trimming removed 3 bases at V and 1 base at J, with 12 bases between.

J is TRBJ2-7 and V is TRBV20-1, with TRBD1 as a possible D gene (5 bases). Germline V gene sequence: CDR1 DFQATT, CDR2 SNEGSKA (reference sequence). Between the trimmed V and J ends, which lost 6 bases and 3 bases, there was a span of 15 bases. This CDR3 spans 13 amino acids. The CDR3 region is CSASQPGFYEQYF. For the CDR3, the DNA is TGCAGTGCAAGTCAGCCAGGGTTCTACGAGCAGTACTTC.

The chain carries TRBV5-1 and TRBJ1-1; D remains ambiguous. The CDR3 is 13 residues long. Germline CDR1 is SGHRS and CDR2 is YFSETQ. V was trimmed by 5 bases and J by 3 bases, leaving 11 bases between them. The CDR3 loop is CASSRRVYTEAFF. In nucleotides, the CDR3 is TGCGCCAGCAGTCGGAGGGTATACACTGAAGCTTTCTTT.